These T cell receptor beta chains were read from a single sample in a study of chemoradiotherapy in HPV16-positive cancers. Profiled with immunoSEQ multiplex PCR; TCRdb holds only in-frame clones, not every one. The repertoire has about 5,200 clones, around 74% of them found once; the top ten carry about 9.6%. Sequencing used tumor tissue, obtained from a patient who underwent chemoradiotherapy. The receptors were gathered from a human donor with HPV-associated anogenital cancer. CDR3s include the opening cysteine and the closing phenylalanine or tryptophan. The order of the fields is clone size, V gene, J gene, D gene, CDR3 protein, CDR3 DNA. A D gene is named only where the DNA matches it firmly. Size is stated for part of the rows, as once, few or many counts, or as a class when the clone is expanded.

clone size: NA
V gene: TRBV6-4
J gene: TRBJ2-3
D gene: NA
CDR3 protein: CASSDSGDFGGTDTQYF
CDR3 DNA: TGTGCCAGCAGTGACTCAGGGGACTTCGGAGGCACAGATACGCAGTATTTT

clone size: once
V gene: TRBV6-1
J gene: TRBJ2-6
D gene: NA
CDR3 protein: CASSLFSGANVLTF
CDR3 DNA: TGTGCCAGCAGTTTATTTTCTGGGGCCAACGTCCTGACTTTC

clone size: NA
V gene: TRBV18
J gene: TRBJ1-5
D gene: NA
CDR3 protein: CASSPLGFSGGDQPQHF
CDR3 DNA: TGTGCCAGCTCACCACTTGGGTTTAGTGGTGGCGATCAGCCCCAGCATTTT

clone size: NA
V gene: TRBV5-6
J gene: TRBJ2-7
D gene: NA
CDR3 protein: CASSLGRGRDYEQYF
CDR3 DNA: TGTGCCAGCAGCTTAGGACGGGGCAGAGACTACGAGCAGTACTTC

clone size: NA
V gene: TRBV10-2
J gene: TRBJ2-1
D gene: TRBD2
CDR3 protein: CASSDLAGGYNEQFF
CDR3 DNA: TGCGCCAGCAGTGATTTAGCGGGAGGCTACAATGAGCAGTTCTTC

clone size: NA
V gene: TRBV6-4
J gene: TRBJ2-3
D gene: NA
CDR3 protein: CASSRTSTDTQYF
CDR3 DNA: TGTGCCAGCAGTCGGACTAGCACAGATACGCAGTATTTT

clone size: NA
V gene: TRBV10-2
J gene: TRBJ1-5
D gene: NA
CDR3 protein: CASSEEGSNQPQHF
CDR3 DNA: TGCGCCAGCAGTGAGGAGGGTAGCAATCAGCCCCAGCATTTT

clone size: NA
V gene: TRBV5-1
J gene: TRBJ1-2
D gene: TRBD1
CDR3 protein: CASSLGQGQSGGYTF
CDR3 DNA: TGCGCCAGCAGCTTGGGACAGGGACAGAGTGGCGGCTACACCTTC

clone size: few
V gene: TRBV13
J gene: TRBJ2-6
D gene: TRBD1
CDR3 protein: CASSFIGQVRYPLSGANVLTF
CDR3 DNA: TGTGCCAGCAGCTTCATCGGACAGGTCCGCTACCCGCTATCTGGGGCCAACGTCCTGACTTTC

clone size: few
V gene: TRBV11-2
J gene: TRBJ1-5
D gene: TRBD1
CDR3 protein: CASSLEDRGNQPQHF
CDR3 DNA: TGTGCCAGCAGCTTAGAGGACAGGGGAAATCAGCCCCAGCATTTT

clone size: NA
V gene: TRBV7-9
J gene: TRBJ1-1
D gene: NA
CDR3 protein: CASSPTTEAFF
CDR3 DNA: TGTGCCAGCAGCCCCACCACTGAAGCTTTCTTT

clone size: NA
V gene: TRBV6-1
J gene: TRBJ2-1
D gene: NA
CDR3 protein: CASSSPSYNEQFF
CDR3 DNA: TGTGCCAGCAGTTCCCCCTCCTACAATGAGCAGTTCTTC

clone size: few
V gene: TRBV5-1
J gene: TRBJ1-2
D gene: NA
CDR3 protein: CASSQDIANYGYTF
CDR3 DNA: TGCGCCAGCAGCCAGGACATTGCTAACTATGGCTACACCTTC

clone size: NA
V gene: TRBV7-3
J gene: TRBJ1-1
D gene: NA
CDR3 protein: CASRSSGTEAFF
CDR3 DNA: TGTGCCAGCAGATCCTCCGGAACCGAAGCTTTCTTT

clone size: NA
V gene: TRBV2
J gene: TRBJ2-7
D gene: NA
CDR3 protein: CASASSGTDSKQYF
CDR3 DNA: TGTGCCAGCGCCAGCAGCGGGACAGATTCGAAGCAGTACTTC

clone size: NA
V gene: TRBV5-4
J gene: TRBJ1-1
D gene: NA
CDR3 protein: CASSRQIRPNTEAFF
CDR3 DNA: TGTGCCAGCAGCCGTCAAATTAGACCGAACACTGAAGCTTTCTTT

clone size: NA
V gene: TRBV23-1
J gene: TRBJ2-5
D gene: TRBD1
CDR3 protein: CASSQSVGPARDRDRETQYF
CDR3 DNA: TGCGCCAGCAGTCAATCTGTCGGTCCCGCTAGGGACAGGGACAGAGAGACCCAGTACTTC

clone size: NA
V gene: TRBV10-2
J gene: TRBJ2-7
D gene: TRBD1
CDR3 protein: CASAGTEYYEQYF
CDR3 DNA: TGCGCCAGCGCCGGGACAGAGTACTACGAGCAGTACTTC

clone size: NA
V gene: TRBV2
J gene: TRBJ1-1
D gene: NA
CDR3 protein: CAFSDGVWAYTEAFF
CDR3 DNA: TGTGCCTTTAGCGATGGGGTCTGGGCCTACACTGAAGCTTTCTTT

clone size: NA
V gene: TRBV10-3
J gene: TRBJ1-1
D gene: NA
CDR3 protein: CAISESSTEAFF
CDR3 DNA: TGTGCCATCAGTGAGTCGAGCACTGAAGCTTTCTTT

clone size: NA
V gene: TRBV29-1
J gene: TRBJ1-1
D gene: NA
CDR3 protein: CSLVGGAISMNTEAFF
CDR3 DNA: TGCAGCTTGGTGGGGGGGGCTATAAGCATGAACACTGAAGCTTTCTTT

clone size: few
V gene: TRBV12-5
J gene: TRBJ2-3
D gene: NA
CDR3 protein: CASGKNTDTQYF
CDR3 DNA: TGTGCTAGTGGTAAAAATACAGATACGCAGTATTTT

clone size: few
V gene: TRBV6-5
J gene: TRBJ2-2
D gene: NA
CDR3 protein: CASRWERGTGELFF
CDR3 DNA: TGTGCCAGCAGGTGGGAGCGAGGCACCGGGGAGCTGTTTTTT

clone size: few
V gene: TRBV13
J gene: TRBJ2-3
D gene: NA
CDR3 protein: CAIHPETDTQYF
CDR3 DNA: TGTGCCATCCACCCGGAGACAGATACGCAGTATTTT

clone size: NA
V gene: TRBV14
J gene: TRBJ2-2
D gene: NA
CDR3 protein: CASSQEGVRELFF
CDR3 DNA: TGTGCCAGCAGCCAGGAGGGAGTCCGGGAGCTGTTTTTT

clone size: NA
V gene: TRBV28
J gene: TRBJ2-7
D gene: TRBD1
CDR3 protein: CASSLDRGHGGGRSEQYF
CDR3 DNA: TGTGCCAGCAGTTTGGACAGGGGGCATGGGGGTGGCAGAAGCGAGCAGTACTTC

clone size: NA
V gene: TRBV19
J gene: TRBJ2-1
D gene: NA
CDR3 protein: CASSGPNNEQFF
CDR3 DNA: TGTGCCAGTAGCGGCCCCAACAATGAGCAGTTCTTC

clone size: NA
V gene: TRBV20-1
J gene: TRBJ2-1
D gene: NA
CDR3 protein: CSWGMDEQFF
CDR3 DNA: TGCAGTTGGGGCATGGATGAGCAGTTCTTC

clone size: NA
V gene: TRBV7-8
J gene: TRBJ1-2
D gene: NA
CDR3 protein: CASSLGTGPGYGYTF
CDR3 DNA: TGTGCCAGCAGCTTAGGCACAGGGCCCGGGTATGGCTACACCTTC

clone size: NA
V gene: TRBV4-2
J gene: TRBJ2-7
D gene: TRBD1
CDR3 protein: CASSQVQGANYEQYF
CDR3 DNA: TGTGCCAGCAGCCAAGTTCAGGGGGCGAATTACGAGCAGTACTTC

clone size: NA
V gene: TRBV30
J gene: TRBJ2-4
D gene: NA
CDR3 protein: CAWSAGIAKNIQYF
CDR3 DNA: TGTGCCTGGAGTGCAGGGATAGCCAAAAACATTCAGTACTTC

clone size: NA
V gene: TRBV29-1
J gene: TRBJ2-1
D gene: NA
CDR3 protein: CSVERSYNEQFF
CDR3 DNA: TGCAGCGTTGAACGCTCCTACAATGAGCAGTTCTTC

clone size: once
V gene: TRBV6-1
J gene: TRBJ1-2
D gene: NA
CDR3 protein: CASSSQTGTIYGYTF
CDR3 DNA: TGTGCCAGCAGTTCCCAAACAGGGACCATCTATGGCTACACCTTC

clone size: NA
V gene: TRBV5-6
J gene: TRBJ1-4
D gene: NA
CDR3 protein: CASSSYGRVVEKLFF
CDR3 DNA: TGTGCCAGCAGCTCCTACGGCAGGGTTGTTGAAAAACTGTTTTTT

clone size: NA
V gene: TRBV7-9
J gene: TRBJ1-1
D gene: NA
CDR3 protein: CAIRGRRYGNTEAFF
CDR3 DNA: TGTGCCATCCGGGGGCGGAGGTATGGGAACACTGAAGCTTTCTTT

clone size: NA
V gene: TRBV29-1
J gene: TRBJ1-5
D gene: NA
CDR3 protein: CSVVEPSASGQHF
CDR3 DNA: TGCAGCGTTGTGGAGCCTTCAGCGTCGGGGCAGCATTTT

clone size: NA
V gene: TRBV28
J gene: TRBJ1-3
D gene: NA
CDR3 protein: CASCLDTGNTIYF
CDR3 DNA: TGTGCCAGTTGTCTGGATACTGGAAACACCATATATTTT

clone size: NA
V gene: TRBV2
J gene: TRBJ2-7
D gene: TRBD2
CDR3 protein: CASRPGLESYEQYF
CDR3 DNA: TGTGCCAGCAGACCGGGACTAGAAAGCTACGAGCAGTACTTC

clone size: NA
V gene: TRBV15
J gene: TRBJ2-5
D gene: NA
CDR3 protein: CATSREGQTQYF
CDR3 DNA: TGTGCCACCAGCAGAGAGGGGCAGACCCAGTACTTC

clone size: NA
V gene: TRBV7-8
J gene: TRBJ1-4
D gene: NA
CDR3 protein: CASSSSGGAGEKLFF
CDR3 DNA: TGTGCCAGCAGCTCGTCGGGGGGCGCCGGTGAAAAACTGTTTTTT

clone size: NA
V gene: TRBV5-4
J gene: TRBJ2-1
D gene: TRBD2
CDR3 protein: CASSLGTSGNNEQFF
CDR3 DNA: TGTGCCAGCAGCTTAGGGACTAGCGGAAACAATGAGCAGTTCTTC

clone size: NA
V gene: TRBV7-9
J gene: TRBJ2-1
D gene: NA
CDR3 protein: CACELGEVYNEQFF
CDR3 DNA: TGTGCCTGCGAGCTTGGGGAGGTATACAATGAGCAGTTCTTC

clone size: NA
V gene: TRBV19
J gene: TRBJ2-3
D gene: TRBD1
CDR3 protein: CASSPGQGADTQYF
CDR3 DNA: TGTGCCAGTAGTCCCGGACAGGGGGCGGATACGCAGTATTTT

clone size: once
V gene: TRBV7-3
J gene: TRBJ2-7
D gene: NA
CDR3 protein: CASSSGRDDEQYF
CDR3 DNA: TGTGCCAGCAGCTCGGGACGGGACGACGAGCAGTACTTC

clone size: NA
V gene: TRBV2
J gene: TRBJ2-4
D gene: TRBD2
CDR3 protein: CASSPREPKNIQYF
CDR3 DNA: TGTGCCAGCAGCCCGCGGGAGCCCAAAAACATTCAGTACTTC

clone size: NA
V gene: TRBV5-1
J gene: TRBJ1-1
D gene: NA
CDR3 protein: CASREGGLNTEAFF
CDR3 DNA: TGCGCCAGCCGGGAGGGGGGGCTTAACACTGAAGCTTTCTTT

clone size: few
V gene: TRBV9
J gene: TRBJ2-1
D gene: NA
CDR3 protein: CASSVGVRENRDEQFF
CDR3 DNA: TGTGCCAGCAGCGTAGGAGTTCGGGAGAATAGGGATGAGCAGTTCTTC

clone size: NA
V gene: TRBV5-4
J gene: TRBJ2-7
D gene: NA
CDR3 protein: CASSLKSTGPYEQYF
CDR3 DNA: TGTGCCAGCAGCTTGAAGTCGACGGGACCCTACGAGCAGTACTTC

clone size: NA
V gene: TRBV5-6
J gene: TRBJ2-7
D gene: NA
CDR3 protein: CASRLGTREQYF
CDR3 DNA: TGTGCCAGCAGACTCGGGACTCGCGAGCAGTACTTC

clone size: NA
V gene: TRBV7-2
J gene: TRBJ2-7
D gene: NA
CDR3 protein: CASSLVFSQGLTYEQYF
CDR3 DNA: TGTGCCAGCAGCTTAGTTTTTTCGCAGGGCCTAACCTACGAGCAGTACTTC

clone size: NA
V gene: TRBV5-5
J gene: TRBJ2-7
D gene: NA
CDR3 protein: CASSTGLQGAYEQYF
CDR3 DNA: TGTGCCAGCAGCACCGGGCTACAGGGAGCCTACGAGCAGTACTTC

clone size: large
V gene: TRBV7-2
J gene: TRBJ2-7
D gene: TRBD2
CDR3 protein: CASSFASGSYEQYF
CDR3 DNA: TGTGCCAGCAGCTTTGCTAGCGGGTCCTACGAGCAGTACTTC

clone size: NA
V gene: TRBV7-9
J gene: TRBJ1-1
D gene: TRBD1
CDR3 protein: CASREFRDRGINTEAFF
CDR3 DNA: TGTGCCAGCAGAGAATTCCGGGACAGGGGGATTAACACTGAAGCTTTCTTT